The rows below give T cell receptor beta chains drawn from one sample of a study of lymphopenia after photon versus proton radiotherapy. Profiling relied on immunoSEQ multiplex PCR, and the TCRdb table lists in-frame clones only, not all of them. The sample holds roughly 57,000 clones; approximately 82% are singletons and the top ten take around 30%. Here the sequenced sample was peripheral blood, taken from a patient treated with photon-based radiotherapy. The receptors here all came from a man aged 50 or older with gastric cancer. Both conserved end residues are part of each CDR3. The D gene is left open where the match is weak. Clone sizes are given selectively: once, few, many, or a class where the clone is expanded.

v_call	d_call	j_call	clone_size	cdr3_nt	cdr3_aa
TRBV4-1	.	TRBJ2-1	.	TGCGCCAGCAGCCAGGTGGATCTAGGGATCTCCTACAATGAGCAGTTCTTC	CASSQVDLGISYNEQFF
TRBV12-5	TRBD1	TRBJ1-2	.	TGTGCTAGTGGTTTGGCTTCGGACAGGAGAAGCTACACCTTC	CASGLASDRRSYTF
TRBV5-1	TRBD1	TRBJ2-2	.	TGCGCCAGCAGCACCTTTAGGGGGCAGGGGACCGGGGAGCTGTTTTTT	CASSTFRGQGTGELFF
TRBV30	TRBD1	TRBJ1-2	.	TGTGCCTGGAGTGTTAGTGGGACAGGGGTTGGCTACACCTTC	CAWSVSGTGVGYTF
TRBV28	TRBD1	TRBJ1-4	once	TGTGCCAGCAGTTTATGGGGGAGGGGGCAAGAAAAACTGTTTTTT	CASSLWGRGQEKLFF
TRBV19	.	TRBJ2-3	.	TGTGCCAGTCGTTCCCCCACAGATACGCAGTATTTT	CASRSPTDTQYF
TRBV7-9	TRBD2	TRBJ2-1	.	TGTGCCAGCAGCTTAGATTTTCCAGCGGGAGCTGGGAATGAGCAGTTCTTC	CASSLDFPAGAGNEQFF
TRBV9	TRBD1	TRBJ2-1	.	TGTGCCAGCAGCATGAGCGGGACAGGGATAAATGAGCAGTTCTTC	CASSMSGTGINEQFF
TRBV11-3	TRBD1	TRBJ1-1	.	TGTGCCAGCAGTTGGGACAGGGATACTGAAGCTTTCTTT	CASSWDRDTEAFF
TRBV30	.	TRBJ2-7	.	TGTGCCTGGAGTGTTGGCAGCTACGAGCAGTACTTC	CAWSVGSYEQYF
TRBV4-2	.	TRBJ2-5	.	TGTGCCAGCAGCCAATCTGGGGACTTCCTGCCTGGGACCCAGTACTTC	CASSQSGDFLPGTQYF
TRBV5-1	.	TRBJ2-3	.	TGCGCCAGCAGCGGAGGGACAGACCCTAGCACAGATACGCAGTATTTT	CASSGGTDPSTDTQYF
TRBV7-9	TRBD1	TRBJ2-7	.	TGTGCCAGCAGCTTAGGGACAGGGATTTCCTACGAGCAGTACTTC	CASSLGTGISYEQYF
TRBV6-5	.	TRBJ1-1	.	TGTGCCAGCAGGGAAAGGGCGGTACAGTACACTGAAGCTTTCTTT	CASRERAVQYTEAFF
TRBV27	TRBD2	TRBJ2-7	.	TGTGCCAGCAGTTTGAAGCGGGAGGGGTACGAGCAGTACTTC	CASSLKREGYEQYF
TRBV29-1	.	TRBJ2-3	.	TGCAGCGTTGACCCTAGCACAGATACGCAGTATTTT	CSVDPSTDTQYF
TRBV5-5	.	TRBJ1-5	.	TGTGCCAGCAGCACCCGGGACATCAATCAGCCCCAGCATTTT	CASSTRDINQPQHF
TRBV2	.	TRBJ2-7	.	TGTGCCAGCAGTCTCCCCTACGTCGAGCAGTACTTC	CASSLPYVEQYF
TRBV5-6	TRBD1	TRBJ2-7	.	TGTGCCAGCAGCTCGGGACAGCTGGACCCTATATTCTCCTACGAGCAGTACTTC	CASSSGQLDPIFSYEQYF
TRBV25-1	.	TRBJ2-7	.	TGTGCCAGCAGTGATTTCCGGGCAGGGCCGTACGAGCAGTACTTC	CASSDFRAGPYEQYF
TRBV7-2	.	TRBJ2-4	.	TGTGCCAGCAGCTTACTAAGCGGAGGGGTAGCCAAAAACATTCAGTACTTC	CASSLLSGGVAKNIQYF
TRBV30	TRBD1	TRBJ2-7	once	TGTGCCTCAGACAGGGGGCCCTACGAGCAGTACTTC	CASDRGPYEQYF
TRBV5-5	TRBD2	TRBJ2-2	.	TGTGCCAGCAGCCCCCGGGACTACCTGAACTTGAACACCGGGGAGCTGTTTTTT	CASSPRDYLNLNTGELFF
TRBV10-1	.	TRBJ1-5	.	TGCGCCAGCAGTGAGTTTGAGAGTACTGGGAATCAGCCCCAGCATTTT	CASSEFESTGNQPQHF
TRBV30	.	TRBJ1-4	.	TGTGCCTGGCAAAGGGGAGGGAATGAAAAACTGTTTTTT	CAWQRGGNEKLFF
TRBV28	.	TRBJ2-6	.	TGTGCCAGCAGTTTTGAACACTCTGGGGCCAACGTCCTGACTTTC	CASSFEHSGANVLTF
TRBV7-2	.	TRBJ2-7	.	TGTGCCAGCAGCTTAGTGACGACGGCCTACGAGCAGTACTTC	CASSLVTTAYEQYF
TRBV7-2	TRBD2	TRBJ2-7	.	TGTGCCAGCAGCTTAGGGCTAGCGGGCTACGAGCAGTACTTC	CASSLGLAGYEQYF
TRBV7-9	TRBD1	TRBJ1-2	.	TGTGCCAGCAGCTTAGACAGGGGACGTGGGGGCTACACCTTC	CASSLDRGRGGYTF
TRBV2	TRBD1	TRBJ2-3	.	TGTGCCAGCAGTATGGGACAGGGGTTGACAGATACGCAGTATTTT	CASSMGQGLTDTQYF
TRBV5-5	TRBD2	TRBJ2-7	.	TGTGCCAGCAGCTTCGGGCTAGCGGAATACGAGCAGTACTTC	CASSFGLAEYEQYF
TRBV7-9	.	TRBJ1-1	.	TGTGCCAGCAGCTTAGAGGGCATCCCGAACACTGAAGCTTTCTTT	CASSLEGIPNTEAFF
TRBV30	.	TRBJ1-2	.	TGTGCCTGGAGTCAGGACAACTATGGCTACACCTTC	CAWSQDNYGYTF
TRBV28	.	TRBJ2-2	.	TGTGCCAGCAGAAGCAGGGAGGAGCTGTTTTTT	CASRSREELFF
TRBV4-1	TRBD2	TRBJ2-2	.	TGCGCCAGCAGCCAGACCGGACTAGCGGGGGACACCGGGGAGCTGTTTTTT	CASSQTGLAGDTGELFF
TRBV30	.	TRBJ2-1	.	TGTGCCTGGAGGCGCAATGAGCAGTTCTTC	CAWRRNEQFF
TRBV18	.	TRBJ2-1	.	TGTGCCAGCTCACCACCAGCGAGGGGTTACAATGAGCAGTTCTTC	CASSPPARGYNEQFF
TRBV19	TRBD2	TRBJ2-1	.	TGTGCCAGTAGGTCTGTAGCGGGAGGGCCGGGAGAGCAGTTCTTC	CASRSVAGGPGEQFF
TRBV19	.	TRBJ1-4	.	TGTGCCAGTAGTACAGGGATCGCAACTAATGAAAAACTGTTTTTT	CASSTGIATNEKLFF
TRBV5-6	.	TRBJ2-7	.	TGTGCCAGCAGCTTGGGTGAGGGGTACGAGCAGTACTTC	CASSLGEGYEQYF
TRBV7-2	TRBD1	TRBJ1-2	.	TGTGCCAGCCGGGACAGGGTGGGGGCTAACTATGGCTACACCTTC	CASRDRVGANYGYTF
TRBV30	.	TRBJ1-4	.	TGTGCCTGGAGGATGAAGGGTTGGGAAAAACTGTTTTTT	CAWRMKGWEKLFF
TRBV30	TRBD2	TRBJ2-7	.	TGTGCCTGGAGTGTACTTCGAGCGGGAGGCTACGAGCAGTACTTC	CAWSVLRAGGYEQYF
TRBV27	.	TRBJ2-7	.	TGTGCCAGCAGTTTCAAAGAGGTCGGGTACGAGCAGTACTTC	CASSFKEVGYEQYF
TRBV7-6	TRBD2	TRBJ2-2	.	TGTGCCAGCAGCATGGGACTAGCGGGAATCACCGGGGAGCTGTTTTTT	CASSMGLAGITGELFF
TRBV6-5	TRBD2	TRBJ2-1	.	TGTGCCAGCAGTTACTCGCTAGCGGGGTACAATGAGCAGTTCTTC	CASSYSLAGYNEQFF
TRBV5-6	TRBD1	TRBJ1-1	once	TGTGCCAGCAGCTTAGTGGACAGGCCGAACACTGAAGCTTTCTTT	CASSLVDRPNTEAFF
TRBV4-1	TRBD2	TRBJ2-7	.	TGCGCCAGCAGCCTCCTAGCGGGAGTCTACGAGCAGTACTTC	CASSLLAGVYEQYF
TRBV28	.	TRBJ1-3	.	TGTGCCAGCAGTTTCCGTTTCGAAGCTCACACCATATATTTT	CASSFRFEAHTIYF